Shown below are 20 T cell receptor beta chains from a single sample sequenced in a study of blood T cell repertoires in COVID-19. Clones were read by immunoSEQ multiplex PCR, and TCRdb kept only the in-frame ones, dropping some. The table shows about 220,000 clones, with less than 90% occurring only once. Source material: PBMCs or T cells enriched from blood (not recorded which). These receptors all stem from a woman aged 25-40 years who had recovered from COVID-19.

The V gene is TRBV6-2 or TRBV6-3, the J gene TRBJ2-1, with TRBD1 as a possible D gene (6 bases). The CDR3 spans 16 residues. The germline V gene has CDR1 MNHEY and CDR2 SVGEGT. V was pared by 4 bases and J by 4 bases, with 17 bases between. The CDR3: CASSSDRPRTYNEQFF. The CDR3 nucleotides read TGTGCCAGCAGTTCAGACAGGCCGCGAACATACAATGAGCAGTTCTTC.

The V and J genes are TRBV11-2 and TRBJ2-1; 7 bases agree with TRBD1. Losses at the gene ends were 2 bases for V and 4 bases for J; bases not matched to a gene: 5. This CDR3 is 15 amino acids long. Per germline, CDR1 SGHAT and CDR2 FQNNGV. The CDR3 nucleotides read TGTGCCAGCAGCTTACACGGGACAGAGTACAATGAGCAGTTCTTC. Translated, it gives CASSLHGTEYNEQFF.

CDR3: CASSPPVQGIGTEAFF. The CDR3 nucleotides read TGTGCCAGCTCACCACCGGTCCAGGGGATTGGCACTGAAGCTTTCTTT. The rearrangement links TRBV18 to TRBJ1-1, with D possibly matching TRBD1 (6 bases). From germline, CDR1 is KGHSH and CDR2 LQKENI. The CDR3 covers 16 residues. The V end lost 0 bases, the J end lost 4 bases, and 15 bases lay between the germline ends.

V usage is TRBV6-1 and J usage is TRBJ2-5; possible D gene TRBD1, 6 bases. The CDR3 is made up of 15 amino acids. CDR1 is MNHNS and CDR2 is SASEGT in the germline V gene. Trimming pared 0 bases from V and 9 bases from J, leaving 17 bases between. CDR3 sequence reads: CASSEALRTERAQYF. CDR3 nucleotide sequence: TGTGCCAGCAGTGAAGCGCTTCGGACAGAGAGAGCCCAGTACTTC.

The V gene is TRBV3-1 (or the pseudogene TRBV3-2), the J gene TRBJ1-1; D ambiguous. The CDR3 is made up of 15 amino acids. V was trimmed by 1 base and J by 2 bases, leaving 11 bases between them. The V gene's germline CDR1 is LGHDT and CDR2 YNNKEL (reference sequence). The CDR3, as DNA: TGTGCCAGCAGCCAAGTTTCAGGCCGTAACACTGAAGCTTTCTTT. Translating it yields CASSQVSGRNTEAFF.

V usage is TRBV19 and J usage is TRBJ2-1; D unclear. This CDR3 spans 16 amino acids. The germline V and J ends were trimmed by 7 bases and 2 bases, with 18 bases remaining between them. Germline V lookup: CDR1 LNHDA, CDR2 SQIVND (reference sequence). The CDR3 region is CASKYDGRQPYNEQFF. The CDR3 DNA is TGTGCCAGTAAATATGACGGCAGGCAACCCTACAATGAGCAGTTCTTC.

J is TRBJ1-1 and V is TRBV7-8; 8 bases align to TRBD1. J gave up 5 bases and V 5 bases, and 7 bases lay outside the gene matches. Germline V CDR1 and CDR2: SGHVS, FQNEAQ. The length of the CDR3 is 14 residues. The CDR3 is CASSKFGQGTEAFF. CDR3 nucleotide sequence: TGTGCCAGCAGCAAATTCGGACAGGGAACTGAAGCTTTCTTT. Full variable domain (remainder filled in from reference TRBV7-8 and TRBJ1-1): GAGVSQSPRYKVAKRGQDVALRCDPISGHVSLFWYQQALGQGPEFLTYFQNEAQLDKSGLPSDRFFAERPEGSVSTLKIQRTQQEDSAVYLCASSKFGQGTEAFFGQGTRLTVV.

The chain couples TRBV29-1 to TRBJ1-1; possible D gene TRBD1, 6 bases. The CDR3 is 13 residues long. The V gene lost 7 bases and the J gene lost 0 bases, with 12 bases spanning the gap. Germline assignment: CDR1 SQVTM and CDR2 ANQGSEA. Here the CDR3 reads CSGTVTMNTEAFF. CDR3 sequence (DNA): TGCAGCGGGACAGTTACCATGAACACTGAAGCTTTCTTT.

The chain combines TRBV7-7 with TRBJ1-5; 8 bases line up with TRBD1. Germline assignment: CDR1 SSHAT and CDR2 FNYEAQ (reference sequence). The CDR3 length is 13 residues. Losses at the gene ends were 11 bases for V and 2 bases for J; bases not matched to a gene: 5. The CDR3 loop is CAEDRGRNQPQHF. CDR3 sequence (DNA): TGTGCCGAAGACAGGGGTCGCAATCAGCCCCAGCATTTT.

The CDR3 here is CASSTTGGGSYEQYF. In DNA form, the CDR3 reads TGTGCCAGCAGTACCACAGGGGGCGGCTCCTACGAGCAGTACTTC. The V and J genes are TRBV6-5 and TRBJ2-7, with TRBD1 matching over 9 bases. The V and J ends lost 5 bases and 0 bases, in that order; junction bases with no gene match: 5. This CDR3 spans 15 amino acids. Germline lookup yields CDR1 MNHEY and CDR2 SVGAGI.

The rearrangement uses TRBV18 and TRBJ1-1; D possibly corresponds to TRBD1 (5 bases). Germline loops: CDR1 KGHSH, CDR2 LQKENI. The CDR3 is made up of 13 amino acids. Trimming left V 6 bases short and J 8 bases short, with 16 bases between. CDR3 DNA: TGTGCCAGCTCTCAAATAACAGGAGTAGAAGCTTTCTTT. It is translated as CASSQITGVEAFF.

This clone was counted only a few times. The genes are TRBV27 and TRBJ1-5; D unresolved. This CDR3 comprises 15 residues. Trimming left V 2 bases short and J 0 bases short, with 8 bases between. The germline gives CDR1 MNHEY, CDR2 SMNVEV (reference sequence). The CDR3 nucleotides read TGTGCCAGCAGTTTAGAGGGTTATAGCAATCAGCCCCAGCATTTT. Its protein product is CASSLEGYSNQPQHF.

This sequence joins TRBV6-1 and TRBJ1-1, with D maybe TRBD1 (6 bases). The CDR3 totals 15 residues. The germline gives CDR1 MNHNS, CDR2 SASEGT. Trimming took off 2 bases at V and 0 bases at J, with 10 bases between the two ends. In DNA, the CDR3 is TGTGCCAGCAGTGAAATATGGACAGTGAACACTGAAGCTTTCTTT. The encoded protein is CASSEIWTVNTEAFF.

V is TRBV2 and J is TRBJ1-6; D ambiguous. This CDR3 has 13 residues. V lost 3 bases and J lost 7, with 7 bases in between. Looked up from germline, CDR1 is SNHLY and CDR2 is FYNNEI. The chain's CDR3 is CASSDGPNSPLHF. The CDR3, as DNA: TGTGCCAGCAGTGATGGGCCGAATTCACCCCTCCACTTT.

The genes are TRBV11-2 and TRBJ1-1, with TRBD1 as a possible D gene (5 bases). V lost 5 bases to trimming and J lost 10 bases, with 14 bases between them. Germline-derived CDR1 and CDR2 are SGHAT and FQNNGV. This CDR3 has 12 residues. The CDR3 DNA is TGTGCCAGCAGCGGGACTCCAAGGGGAGCTTTCTTT. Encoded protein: CASSGTPRGAFF.

The CDR3 DNA sequence: TGTGCCAGCAGCACGGGACTAGCGGGGGTAAGCTCCTACAATGAGCAGTTCTTC. Protein product: CASSTGLAGVSSYNEQFF. The V gene is TRBV5-4, the J gene TRBJ2-1, with 14 nucleotides matching TRBD2. Germline CDR1 is SGHNT and CDR2 is YYREEE (reference sequence). This CDR3 has 18 residues. V shed 4 bases, J shed 0 bases, and the junction held 6 bases outside the gene matches. Full variable domain (remainder filled in from reference TRBV5-4 and TRBJ2-1): ETGVTQSPTHLIKTRGQQVTLRCSSQSGHNTVSWYQQALGQGPQFIFQYYREEENGRGNFPPRFSGLQFPNYSSELNVNALELDDSALYLCASSTGLAGVSSYNEQFFGPGTRLTVL.

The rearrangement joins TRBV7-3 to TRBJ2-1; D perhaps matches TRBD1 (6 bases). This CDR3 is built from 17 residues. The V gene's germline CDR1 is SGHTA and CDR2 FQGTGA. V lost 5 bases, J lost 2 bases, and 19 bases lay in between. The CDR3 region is CASSTLGHLVPYNEQFF. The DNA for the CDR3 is TGTGCCAGCAGCACCTTGGGACATCTAGTTCCCTACAATGAGCAGTTCTTC.

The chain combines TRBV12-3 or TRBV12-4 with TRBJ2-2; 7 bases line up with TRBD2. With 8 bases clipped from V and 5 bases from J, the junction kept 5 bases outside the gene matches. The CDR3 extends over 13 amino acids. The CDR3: CASFRTRTGELFF. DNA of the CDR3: TGTGCCAGCTTTAGGACTAGGACCGGGGAGCTGTTTTTT.

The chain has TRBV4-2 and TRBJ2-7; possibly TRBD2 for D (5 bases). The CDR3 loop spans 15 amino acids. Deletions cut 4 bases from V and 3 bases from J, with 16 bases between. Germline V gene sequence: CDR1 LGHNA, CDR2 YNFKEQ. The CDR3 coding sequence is TGTGCCAGCAGCCCCACTAGGTCGCGGCTCTACGAGCAGTACTTC. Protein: CASSPTRSRLYEQYF.

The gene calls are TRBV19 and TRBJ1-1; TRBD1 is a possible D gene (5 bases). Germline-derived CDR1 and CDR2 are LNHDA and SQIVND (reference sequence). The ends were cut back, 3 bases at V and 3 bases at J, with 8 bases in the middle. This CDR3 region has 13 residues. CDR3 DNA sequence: TGTGCCAGTAGTATTTCGGGGGACACTGAAGCTTTCTTT. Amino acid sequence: CASSISGDTEAFF. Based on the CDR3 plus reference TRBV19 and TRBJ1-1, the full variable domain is DGGITQSPKYLFRKEGQNVTLSCEQNLNHDAMYWYRQDPGQGLRLIYYSQIVNDFQKGDIAEGYSVSREKKESFPLTVTSAQKNPTAFYLCASSISGDTEAFFGQGTRLTVV.